This T cell receptor (beta chain) originates from a study of OX40 agonist ivuxolimab in advanced cancers. As for the study in general: Patients were dosed with the agonistic anti-OX40 (CD134) antibody ivuxolimab.

Libraries were prepared by immunoSEQ multiplex PCR; TCRdb keeps only in-frame clonotypes and omits some of them. The sample holds under 50,000 clones; about 87% are singletons and the top ten take around 33%. Autoimmune disease history or systemic immunosuppression led to patients being barred. Study-wide findings and caveats: Low normalized T-cell clonal expansion was additionally recorded for some nonresponders.

Remarks on this clone: The antigen remains undetermined.

Trimming removed 0 bases at V and 2 bases at J, with 13 bases between. The CDR3 extends over 16 amino acids. Germline V gene lookup returns CDR1 SGDLS and CDR2 YYNGEE. This receptor was obtained from an adult with an advanced solid tumor such as melanoma, head and neck, liver or kidney cancer. The specimen comprised CD4+ or CD8+ T cells sorted from blood, sampled in a trial of the OX40 agonist ivuxolimab. The genes are TRBV9 and TRBJ2-3, with no clear D. The DNA for the CDR3 is TGTGCCAGCAGCGTAGAGGGCCGGTCTTCCACAGATACGCAGTATTTT. Amino acids: CASSVEGRSSTDTQYF.